The present entry profiles one T cell receptor (beta chain) with its context. Its antigen is unknown. These data are taken from a study of cytomegalovirus exposure and HLA in healthy donors. Overall study context: The roughly 120 validation repertoires used the same platform as the roughly 720 first-cohort repertoires (as reported by a later analysis).

Separate from the approximately 670-subject first cohort was the approximately 130-subject validation cohort, to which the donors belonged. Study results and caveats: In vitro, three CMV-associated chains proved specific for CMV antigens.

Germline CDR1 reads SQVTM; CDR2 reads ANQGSEA. The V end lost 3 bases, the J end lost 6 bases, and 9 bases lay between the germline ends. The CDR3 is 12 amino acids. Clones were read by immunoSEQ multiplex PCR, and TCRdb kept only the in-frame ones, dropping some. The data hold roughly 130,000 clones, with about 90% observed a single time. This receptor was taken from a young man in good health and CMV-seronegative. The V and J genes are TRBV29-1 and TRBJ2-1; D call uncertain. What was sequenced was PBMCs. As DNA, the CDR3 is TGCAGCGTTGAGGTAGTATCCAATGAGCAGTTCTTC. Translated, it gives CSVEVVSNEQFF.